The entry below gives a single T cell receptor (beta chain) sequence along with its context. It lacks a known antigen. One base away there is no much larger clone; base qualities are not given. This entry comes from a study of Ad26.COV2.S vaccination and SARS-CoV-2 variants (TCRdb year 2021). For context, the study as a whole: Vaccine-arm donors were drawn from COV1001, a multicentre, randomized, double-blind, placebo-controlled phase I-IIa trial of Ad26.COV2.S in healthy adults. Ad26.COV2.S was administered intramuscularly at a dose of 5x10^10 or 1x10^11 viral particles, either as one shot or as two shots given 56 days apart. TCRbeta repertoire sequencing was used to assess the specificity and breadth of SARS-CoV-2-reactive T cell receptors after Ad26.COV2.S vaccination. A total of roughly 30 samples were included in the TCR-sequenced set, comprising around 19 Ad26.COV2.S vaccine recipients, 5 placebo recipients and 8 SARS-CoV-2 convalescent individuals. Participants in the trial were split at random into five groups of five each, receiving low-dose or high-dose Ad26.COV2.S once or twice, or else placebo on both occasions. Blinding of investigators to trial group allocation was maintained during experiments and outcome assessment.

TCRbeta CDR3 regions were sequenced with the immunoSEQ Assay. After extraction, genomic DNA underwent amplification by bias-controlled multiplex PCR, followed by high-throughput sequencing. In the source study's methods: To quantify the absolute abundance of each unique TCRbeta CDR3 region, sequences were collapsed and filtered. T cell fraction was estimated by normalizing TCRbeta template counts to usable DNA, which was measured by amplifying reference genes present in all nucleated cells. Repertoire TCRs were annotated as SARS-CoV-2-specific by exact matching of V gene, CDR3 amino acid sequence and J gene to a known reactive TCR set. The reference SARS-CoV-2 TCR set came from MIRA and was filtered for enrichment in COVID-19-positive ImmuneCODE repertoires, removing public or cross-reactive TCRs. Drawing on the MIRA antigens, annotated TCRs were analysed further at the level of specific ORF or position within ORF. Breadth was defined as annotated unique rearrangements over total unique productive rearrangements; depth was the summed frequency of those rearrangements. Group comparisons of TCR breadth used two-sided Wilcoxon rank-sum tests. Imported from immuneACCESS, the table was reduced by TCRdb to in-frame sequences with V and J called. These copies leave out some clones; in studies compared against another copy, an unresolved V gene accounts for under half, and the cause of the remainder is not known. The DNA was the basis for D and trimming; V, J and clone size are from that table. Present in this sample are fewer than 800,000 clones, about 89% of which were seen just once. About 1.5% of the sample is held by the ten biggest clonotypes.

This sample's treatment or condition label indicates: roughly 18 received Ad26.COV2.S at low or high dose, single or two shots; roughly five received placebo; per-sample allocation not given. For vaccine and placebo recipients, repertoires were sequenced using samples collected on day 63 after the first injection. Between 29 July and 7 August 2020, Cohort 1b enrolled 20 to 30 adults aged 18-55 years at one site in Boston, USA. Ad26.COV2.S was a replication-incompetent adenovirus type 26 vector that expressed a prefusion-stabilized SARS-CoV-2 spike protein derived from the original Wuhan strain. Study-wide conclusions, independent of this receptor: According to the authors, total T cell responses may have been underestimated by the TCR breadth and depth analyses. Substantial breadth of spike-specific CD8+ and CD4+ T cell responses was reported after vaccination. Ad26.COV2.S recipients had higher spike-specific TCR breadth than placebo recipients (P = 0.0014). The study was not powered for comparison of responses between vaccine doses or regimens. Comparable non-spike TCR breadth was observed between vaccine and placebo recipients, consistent with only spike being contained in the vaccine.

This specimen was peripheral blood, taken in a trial of Ad26.COV2.S vaccine versus placebo. This TCR was sampled from a person between 18 and 60 years old who received the Ad26.COV2.S COVID-19 vaccine or a placebo.

The bases are TGTGCCAGCAGTGAGGGCAGGGAAGCTTTCTTT. This translates into CASSEGREAFF. This receptor chain uses TRBV6-1 and TRBJ1-1; no D gene can be assigned with confidence. At the junction V is shortened by 3 bases and J by 8 bases, with 7 bases in between. The CDR3 runs 11 residues from the cysteine to the phenylalanine. Only the CDR3 region is kept as DNA, spanning 33 bases read in frame from base 1. From the germline V gene, CDR1 is MNHNS and CDR2 is SASEGT.